There are a few counts of the clone carrying this TCR beta chain. CDR1 and CDR2 (germline): SNHLY, FYNNEI. V was shortened by 7 bases and J by 5 bases, with 12 bases between the two germline ends. The CDR3 spans 13 residues. The entry originates in a study of control samples from healthy donors and cancer patients. Sequenced by immunoSEQ multiplex PCR; TCRdb stores in-frame clones only, minus some. The data show 150,000 or so clones, approximately 92% seen once. This TCR was sampled from a woman aged 45-59 years in good health. The chain joins TRBV2 to TRBJ2-1, with D tentatively TRBD1 (5 bases). Sequencing was performed on blood. The CDR3: CASNGVGHNEQFF. In DNA, the CDR3 is TGTGCCAGCAATGGGGTGGGGCACAATGAGCAGTTCTTC.